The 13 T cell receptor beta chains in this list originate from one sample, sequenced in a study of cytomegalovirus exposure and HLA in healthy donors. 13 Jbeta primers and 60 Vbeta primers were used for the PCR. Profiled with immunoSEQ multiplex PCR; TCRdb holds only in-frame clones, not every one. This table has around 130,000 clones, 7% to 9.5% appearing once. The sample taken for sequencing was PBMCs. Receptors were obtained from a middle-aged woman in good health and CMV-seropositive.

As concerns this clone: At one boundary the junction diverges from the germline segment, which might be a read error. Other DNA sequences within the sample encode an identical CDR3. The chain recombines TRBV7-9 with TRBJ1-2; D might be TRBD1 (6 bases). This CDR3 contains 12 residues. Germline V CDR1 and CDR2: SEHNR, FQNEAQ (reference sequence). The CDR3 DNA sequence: TGTGCAAGCAGCTTAGTTGGGGGCGGCTACACCTTC. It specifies CASSLVGGGYTF.

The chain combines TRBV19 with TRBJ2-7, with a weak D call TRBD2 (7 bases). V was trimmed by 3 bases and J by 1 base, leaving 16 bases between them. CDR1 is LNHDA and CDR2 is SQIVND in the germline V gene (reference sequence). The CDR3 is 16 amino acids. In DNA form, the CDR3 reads TGTGCCAGTAGTATCGGAGGGGGGGCTCAGTCCTACGAGCAGTACTTC. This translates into CASSIGGGAQSYEQYF.

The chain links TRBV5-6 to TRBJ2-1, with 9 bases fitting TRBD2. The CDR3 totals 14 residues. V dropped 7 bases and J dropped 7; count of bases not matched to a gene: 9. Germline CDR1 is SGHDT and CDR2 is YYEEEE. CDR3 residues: CASFDRGGGNEQFF. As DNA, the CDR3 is TGTGCCAGCTTCGACCGCGGGGGGGGAAATGAGCAGTTCTTC.

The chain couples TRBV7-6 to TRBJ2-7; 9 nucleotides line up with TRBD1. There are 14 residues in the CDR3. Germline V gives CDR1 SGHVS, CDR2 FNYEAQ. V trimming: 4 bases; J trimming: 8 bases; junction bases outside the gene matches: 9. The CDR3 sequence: CASSSRSGQGKQYF. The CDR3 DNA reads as TGTGCCAGCAGCTCGAGATCGGGACAGGGAAAGCAGTACTTC.

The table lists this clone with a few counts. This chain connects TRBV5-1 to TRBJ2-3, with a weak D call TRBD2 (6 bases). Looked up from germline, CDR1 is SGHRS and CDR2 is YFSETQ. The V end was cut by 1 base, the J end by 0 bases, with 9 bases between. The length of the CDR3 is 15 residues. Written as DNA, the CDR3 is TGCGCCAGCAGCTTGATAGCGGAAAGCACAGATACGCAGTATTTT. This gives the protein CASSLIAESTDTQYF. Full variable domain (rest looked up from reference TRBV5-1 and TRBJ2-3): KAGVTQTPRYLIKTRGQQVTLSCSPISGHRSVSWYQQTPGQGLQFLFEYFSETQRNKGNFPGRFSGRQFSNSRSEMNVSTLELGDSALYLCASSLIAESTDTQYFGPGTRLTVL.

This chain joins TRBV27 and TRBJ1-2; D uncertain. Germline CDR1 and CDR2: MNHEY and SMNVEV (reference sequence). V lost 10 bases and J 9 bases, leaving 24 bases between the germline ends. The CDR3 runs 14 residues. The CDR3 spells CAIGPTGGKRSYTF. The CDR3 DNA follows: TGTGCCATCGGACCCACCGGAGGGAAGCGGAGCTACACCTTC.

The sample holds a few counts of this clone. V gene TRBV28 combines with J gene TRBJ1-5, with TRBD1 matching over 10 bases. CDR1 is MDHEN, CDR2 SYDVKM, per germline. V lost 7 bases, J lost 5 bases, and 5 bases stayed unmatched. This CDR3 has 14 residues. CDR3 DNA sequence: TGTGCCAGCATCCTGGGACAGGGGTATCAGCCCCAGCATTTT. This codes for CASILGQGYQPQHF.

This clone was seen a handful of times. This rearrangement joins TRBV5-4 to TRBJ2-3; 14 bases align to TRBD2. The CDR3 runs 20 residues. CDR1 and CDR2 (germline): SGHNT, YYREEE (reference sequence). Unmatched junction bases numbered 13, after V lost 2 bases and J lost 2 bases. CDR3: CASSFPIGLAGGPTTDTQYF. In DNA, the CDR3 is TGTGCCAGCAGCTTCCCGATCGGACTAGCGGGGGGCCCGACCACAGATACGCAGTATTTT.

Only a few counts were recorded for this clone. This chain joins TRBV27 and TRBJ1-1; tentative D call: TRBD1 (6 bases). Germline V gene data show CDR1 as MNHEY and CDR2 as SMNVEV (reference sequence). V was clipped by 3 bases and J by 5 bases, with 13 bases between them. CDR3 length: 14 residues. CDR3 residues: CASSFRGSWTEAFF. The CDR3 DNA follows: TGTGCCAGCAGTTTTAGGGGGTCTTGGACTGAAGCTTTCTTT.

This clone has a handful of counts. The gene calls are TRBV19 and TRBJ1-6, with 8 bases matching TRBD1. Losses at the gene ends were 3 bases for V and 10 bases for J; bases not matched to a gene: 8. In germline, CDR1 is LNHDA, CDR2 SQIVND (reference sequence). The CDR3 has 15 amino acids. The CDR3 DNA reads TGTGCCAGTAGTATTAGGACAGGGACGGAATCACCCCTCCACTTT. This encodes CASSIRTGTESPLHF.

The CDR3 protein is CASSFIAGGSSTDTQYF. The CDR3 nucleotides are TGCGCCAGCAGCTTTATAGCGGGGGGGTCTAGCACAGATACGCAGTATTTT. This chain links TRBV5-1 with TRBJ2-3; 11 nucleotides match TRBD2. CDR3 size: 17 residues. Germline V gene lookup returns CDR1 SGHRS and CDR2 YFSETQ. The V and J ends lost 2 bases and 0 bases, in that order; junction bases with no gene match: 5.

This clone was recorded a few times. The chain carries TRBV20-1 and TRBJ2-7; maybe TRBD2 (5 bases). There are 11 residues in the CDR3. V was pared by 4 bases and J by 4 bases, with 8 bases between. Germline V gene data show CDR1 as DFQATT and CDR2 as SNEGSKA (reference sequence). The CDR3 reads CSAIGVYEQYF. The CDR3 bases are TGCAGTGCTATCGGGGTGTACGAGCAGTACTTC.

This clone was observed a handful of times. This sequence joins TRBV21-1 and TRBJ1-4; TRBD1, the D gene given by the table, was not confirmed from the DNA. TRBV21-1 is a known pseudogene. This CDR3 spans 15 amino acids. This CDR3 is CASSNGGQVDEKLFF. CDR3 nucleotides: TGTGCCAGTTCTAATGGGGGACAGGTTGATGAAAAACTGTTTTTT.